This entry features one T cell receptor (beta chain) sequence. Per germline, CDR1 KGHDR and CDR2 SFDVKD. The CDR3 has 13 residues. These data originate in a study of T cells expressing NK-cell markers. The wider study: Repertoire data for TCR beta were derived from sorted T cells (CD3+CD56+NKG2C+, CD3+CD56+NKG2C- and CD3+CD56-NKG2C+).

No DNA is given; TCRdb re-called the 5' RACE reads and lists each CDR3 protein once. This sample's table has about 150,000 distinct CDR3 sequences. The V gene is TRBV24-1, the J gene TRBJ2-4; there is no DNA to check the TCRdb D call of TRBD1. This TCR came from a woman aged 45-59 years in good health. The sample comprised blood T cells: a sorted CD56 or NKG2C T cell subset, CD4+ or CD8+ T cells, or bulk PBMC T cells (not recorded which). The CDR3 protein is CATSAQQGRIQYF.